The rows below give T cell receptor beta chains drawn from one sample of a study of cytomegalovirus exposure and HLA in healthy donors. The assay was immunoSEQ multiplex PCR, and TCRdb's table has in-frame clones only and misses some. The sample carries 100,000 to 150,000 clones, about 88% recorded once. Sequencing used PBMCs. Receptor source: a young woman in good health and CMV-seronegative. The CDR3 runs from the conserved cysteine through the conserved F or W. D genes are given only for firm matches. Rows may omit the clone size; those that give it use once, few, many or a size class.

clone size: -; J gene: TRBJ2-2; V gene: TRBV6-1; D gene: -; CDR3 DNA: TGTGCCAGCAGTGCCGGTGCCGGGGAGCTGTTTTTT; CDR3 protein: CASSAGAGELFF
clone size: -; J gene: TRBJ2-1; V gene: TRBV18; D gene: -; CDR3 DNA: TGTGCCAGCTCACCTGACAGTATAGACAATGAGCAGTTCTTC; CDR3 protein: CASSPDSIDNEQFF
clone size: -; J gene: TRBJ2-5; V gene: TRBV7-2; D gene: TRBD1; CDR3 DNA: TGTGCCAGCAGCTCCCTAAGACAGGGACAAGAGACCCAGTACTTC; CDR3 protein: CASSSLRQGQETQYF
clone size: -; J gene: TRBJ1-5; V gene: TRBV12-2; D gene: -; CDR3 DNA: TGTGCAAGTCGCTCTGAGGGATCACGGAGCAATCAGCCCCAGCATTTT; CDR3 protein: CASRSEGSRSNQPQHF
clone size: once; J gene: TRBJ2-1; V gene: TRBV7-8; D gene: TRBD2; CDR3 DNA: TGTGCCAGCAGCTTAATCCCCAGACTAGCCGTTAATGAGCAGTTCTTC; CDR3 protein: CASSLIPRLAVNEQFF
clone size: -; J gene: TRBJ1-2; V gene: TRBV5-1; D gene: TRBD1; CDR3 DNA: TGCGCCAGCAGCTTACTACAGGGGGCCCCTGGCGGCTACACCTTC; CDR3 protein: CASSLLQGAPGGYTF
clone size: -; J gene: TRBJ2-7; V gene: TRBV5-1; D gene: TRBD2; CDR3 DNA: TGCGCCAGCAGCTTACCCGGGGGGGCGAGCCACGAGCAGTACTTC; CDR3 protein: CASSLPGGASHEQYF
clone size: -; J gene: TRBJ1-3; V gene: TRBV7-8; D gene: -; CDR3 DNA: TGTGCCAGCAGCTTAGTAGGACAGGGAAACACCATATATTTT; CDR3 protein: CASSLVGQGNTIYF
clone size: -; J gene: TRBJ1-1; V gene: TRBV5-1; D gene: -; CDR3 DNA: TGCGCCAGCAGCTTGGGCGGGGGGATGAACACTGAAGCTTTCTTT; CDR3 protein: CASSLGGGMNTEAFF
clone size: -; J gene: TRBJ1-1; V gene: TRBV5-1; D gene: -; CDR3 DNA: TGCGCCAGCAGGACAGAACCATCCGAAGCTTTCTTT; CDR3 protein: CASRTEPSEAFF
clone size: -; J gene: TRBJ1-4; V gene: TRBV27; D gene: -; CDR3 DNA: TGTGCCAGCAGTTCCTCGCGGGGCGCGCATGAAAAACTGTTTTTT; CDR3 protein: CASSSSRGAHEKLFF
clone size: -; J gene: TRBJ1-1; V gene: TRBV27; D gene: -; CDR3 DNA: TGTGCCAGCAGTTTAGGTGGGGCAGGGAACACTGAAGCTTTCTTT; CDR3 protein: CASSLGGAGNTEAFF
clone size: -; J gene: TRBJ1-5; V gene: TRBV6-5; D gene: -; CDR3 DNA: TGTGCCAGCATGGCAGGGAATAATCAGCCCCAGCATTTT; CDR3 protein: CASMAGNNQPQHF
clone size: -; J gene: TRBJ2-2; V gene: TRBV5-1; D gene: -; CDR3 DNA: TGCGCCAGCAGCCAGATAGCTGCCACCGGGGAGCTGTTTTTT; CDR3 protein: CASSQIAATGELFF
clone size: -; J gene: TRBJ2-1; V gene: TRBV9; D gene: -; CDR3 DNA: TGTGCCAGCACCCCAGGTGGGGCCCTCCTTAACAATGAGCAGTTCTTC; CDR3 protein: CASTPGGALLNNEQFF
clone size: few; J gene: TRBJ1-1; V gene: TRBV18; D gene: -; CDR3 DNA: TGTGCCAGCTCACCACCAGCCACGAACACTGAAGCTTTCTTT; CDR3 protein: CASSPPATNTEAFF
clone size: once; J gene: TRBJ1-3; V gene: TRBV12-5; D gene: -; CDR3 DNA: TGTGCTAGTGGTAGCAGGCGCTCTGGAAACACCATATATTTT; CDR3 protein: CASGSRRSGNTIYF
clone size: -; J gene: TRBJ1-2; V gene: TRBV7-2; D gene: TRBD1; CDR3 DNA: TGTGCCAGCACCCCGAGCCCGACAGGGGGGGCTAACTATGGCTACACCTTC; CDR3 protein: CASTPSPTGGANYGYTF
clone size: -; J gene: TRBJ1-3; V gene: TRBV18; D gene: TRBD1; CDR3 DNA: TGTGCCAGCTCACCGAGGGGGCAAAGCTCTGGAAACACCATATATTTT; CDR3 protein: CASSPRGQSSGNTIYF
clone size: -; J gene: TRBJ1-5; V gene: TRBV6-1; D gene: -; CDR3 DNA: TGTGCCAGCAGTGCGTTGCGGGGGAGAGATAGCAATCAGCCCCAGCATTTT; CDR3 protein: CASSALRGRDSNQPQHF
clone size: -; J gene: TRBJ2-7; V gene: TRBV10-2; D gene: TRBD2; CDR3 DNA: TGCGCCAGCAGTGACCCAGCGGGGAAAGCCTACGAGCAGTACTTC; CDR3 protein: CASSDPAGKAYEQYF
clone size: -; J gene: TRBJ1-1; V gene: TRBV6-1; D gene: TRBD1; CDR3 DNA: TGTGCCAGCGGACAGGGTGCTGAAGCTTTCTTT; CDR3 protein: CASGQGAEAFF
clone size: -; J gene: TRBJ1-5; V gene: TRBV6-5; D gene: -; CDR3 DNA: TGTGCCAGCAGTTACTCGGCGCCAGGGAATCAGCCCCAGCATTTT; CDR3 protein: CASSYSAPGNQPQHF
clone size: -; J gene: TRBJ2-3; V gene: TRBV27; D gene: -; CDR3 DNA: TGTGCCAGCAGTCCCCGGAGCCCAAACACAGATACGCAGTATTTT; CDR3 protein: CASSPRSPNTDTQYF
clone size: -; J gene: TRBJ1-1; V gene: TRBV11-2; D gene: -; CDR3 DNA: TGTGCCAGCAGCTCCTTTAAGGGGGACGGGGTACCGGCTTTCTTT; CDR3 protein: CASSSFKGDGVPAFF
clone size: -; J gene: TRBJ1-1; V gene: TRBV27; D gene: -; CDR3 DNA: TGTGCCAGCAGTTTATATCCATCCGGGGGAGGGACTGAAGCTTTCTTT; CDR3 protein: CASSLYPSGGGTEAFF
clone size: -; J gene: TRBJ2-7; V gene: TRBV5-4; D gene: TRBD1; CDR3 DNA: TGTGCCAGCAGCTCCGGGACAGGGGATTACGAGCAGTACTTC; CDR3 protein: CASSSGTGDYEQYF
clone size: -; J gene: TRBJ2-1; V gene: TRBV27; D gene: TRBD2; CDR3 DNA: TGTGCCAGCAGTTTCCCCCCTAGACTAGCGGGGGGGCGCAATGAGCAGTTCTTC; CDR3 protein: CASSFPPRLAGGRNEQFF
clone size: -; J gene: TRBJ1-5; V gene: TRBV6-1; D gene: -; CDR3 DNA: TGTGCCAGCAGTGAACAGGCAGGGGTTCAGCCCCAGCATTTT; CDR3 protein: CASSEQAGVQPQHF
clone size: -; J gene: TRBJ2-2; V gene: TRBV4-1; D gene: TRBD2; CDR3 DNA: TGCGCCAGCAGCCAAGTCCCCCTAACTAGCGCCAACACCGGGGAGCTGTTTTTT; CDR3 protein: CASSQVPLTSANTGELFF
clone size: -; J gene: TRBJ2-7; V gene: TRBV7-8; D gene: -; CDR3 DNA: TGTGCCAGCAGCTTAGTTGGGGGGAACTACGAGCAGTACTTC; CDR3 protein: CASSLVGGNYEQYF
clone size: -; J gene: TRBJ2-7; V gene: TRBV7-9; D gene: -; CDR3 DNA: TGTGCCAGCAGCCCACGGACAGACTACGAGCAGTACTTC; CDR3 protein: CASSPRTDYEQYF
clone size: -; J gene: TRBJ2-3; V gene: TRBV28; D gene: TRBD2; CDR3 DNA: TGTGCCAGCAGTACGGGGGGGCTTACAGATACGCAGTATTTT; CDR3 protein: CASSTGGLTDTQYF
clone size: -; J gene: TRBJ2-7; V gene: TRBV5-1; D gene: -; CDR3 DNA: TGCGCCAGCAGCGGACTATCTGACTTCGAGCAGTACTTC; CDR3 protein: CASSGLSDFEQYF
clone size: -; J gene: TRBJ2-7; V gene: TRBV20-1; D gene: -; CDR3 DNA: TGCAGTGCTGGGGGGACCTACGAGCAGTACTTC; CDR3 protein: CSAGGTYEQYF
clone size: once; J gene: TRBJ2-3; V gene: TRBV6-5; D gene: -; CDR3 DNA: TGTGCCAGCAGTTACGGCTGGCAAGCAGATACGCAGTATTTT; CDR3 protein: CASSYGWQADTQYF
clone size: -; J gene: TRBJ2-1; V gene: TRBV9; D gene: TRBD1; CDR3 DNA: TGTGCCAGCAGCAAACCCGGGACAGGGGGCCTAAGTATTTACTACAATGAGCAGTTCTTC; CDR3 protein: CASSKPGTGGLSIYYNEQFF
clone size: -; J gene: TRBJ1-4; V gene: TRBV19; D gene: -; CDR3 DNA: TGTGCCAGTAGGAGCCTAGGACAGAGAAAACTGTTTTTT; CDR3 protein: CASRSLGQRKLFF
clone size: -; J gene: TRBJ1-1; V gene: TRBV6-6; D gene: -; CDR3 DNA: TGTGCCAGCAGTTACTCCCTTGACACTGAAGCTTTCTTT; CDR3 protein: CASSYSLDTEAFF
clone size: -; J gene: TRBJ1-1; V gene: TRBV10-2; D gene: -; CDR3 DNA: TGCGCCAGCAGGTCAGGGGAAGCGCGTATGGAAGCTTTCTTT; CDR3 protein: CASRSGEARMEAFF
clone size: -; J gene: TRBJ1-4; V gene: TRBV6-6; D gene: -; CDR3 DNA: TGTGCCAGCAGTGATTCAGCGATTGTTGGAGAAAAACTGTTTTTT; CDR3 protein: CASSDSAIVGEKLFF
clone size: -; J gene: TRBJ1-2; V gene: TRBV19; D gene: -; CDR3 DNA: TGTGCCAGTGGACCAGGGGACGGTGGCTACACCTTC; CDR3 protein: CASGPGDGGYTF
clone size: -; J gene: TRBJ2-7; V gene: TRBV6-1; D gene: -; CDR3 DNA: TGTGCCAGCAGTGACCCAGGGAACTCCTACGAGCAGTACTTC; CDR3 protein: CASSDPGNSYEQYF
clone size: -; J gene: TRBJ1-2; V gene: TRBV20-1; D gene: -; CDR3 DNA: TGCAGTGCTGGGCAGCTCTATGGCTACACCTTC; CDR3 protein: CSAGQLYGYTF
clone size: few; J gene: TRBJ2-5; V gene: TRBV6-1; D gene: -; CDR3 DNA: TGTGCCAGCAGTGAACAGGGGGGCCCACAAGAGACCCAGTACTTC; CDR3 protein: CASSEQGGPQETQYF